This TCR beta chain emerged from a study of blood T cell repertoires in COVID-19. About the study: Samples taken during acute and convalescent COVID-19 were collected in the United States, Italy and Spain. PBMCs, B-cell-depleted T cells, or T cells provided the cDNA or gDNA that made up the material.

In the study's own analysis: Researchers report that nucleated cell counts were estimated from reference gene primer amplification. Clones were sequenced by immunoSEQ multiplex PCR, and TCRdb holds only the in-frame ones, with some missing. V and J calls and clone size come straight from that table; D and trimming were deduced from the DNA. The repertoire holds around 60,000 clones, with 75% to 85% as singletons. There are 14 residues in the CDR3. V gave up 2 bases and J gave up 2 bases, with 8 bases separating them. Germline-derived CDR1 and CDR2 are SGHTA and FQGTGA. Seattle's cohort entered during active infection and was followed longitudinally.

Sequences were obtained from peripheral blood. This TCR derives from a middle-aged man with COVID-19, enrolled during active disease. The V call is TRBV7-3, the J call TRBJ2-3; no clear D. For the CDR3, the DNA is TGTGCCAGCAGCTTAGGTGTACACACAGATACGCAGTATTTT. This sequence encodes CASSLGVHTDTQYF. The full variable domain, in which reference TRBV7-3 and TRBJ2-3 provide the parts outside the CDR3, is GAGVSQTPSNKVTEKGKYVELRCDPISGHTALYWYRQSLGQGPEFLIYFQGTGAADDSGLPNDRFFAVRPEGSVSTLKIQRTERGDSAVYLCASSLGVHTDTQYFGPGTRLTVL.